This TCR beta chain is drawn from a study of shared clonotypes between healthy human individuals. Study background: The cohort had two women and three men, ages 18 to 49.

Profiled with immunoSEQ multiplex PCR; TCRdb holds only in-frame clones, not every one. The table has roughly 500,000 clones, about 84% seen once; the top ten hold about 12%. Trimming pared 2 bases from V and 0 bases from J, leaving 7 bases between. The length of the CDR3 is 15 residues. Germline assignment: CDR1 MDHEN and CDR2 SYDVKM. The receptor's source is a middle-aged woman in good health. Some clones in this sample may be carry-over from other donors' samples. The gene calls are TRBV28 and TRBJ1-4, with D perhaps TRBD1 (5 bases). Material: PBMCs. The CDR3 sequence is CASSLVRATNEKLFF. In DNA form, the CDR3 reads TGTGCCAGCAGTTTAGTCAGGGCAACTAATGAAAAACTGTTTTTT. Full variable domain (rest looked up from reference TRBV28 and TRBJ1-4): DVKVTQSSRYLVKRTGEKVFLECVQDMDHENMFWYRQDPGLGLRLIYFSYDVKMKEKGDIPEGYSVSREKKERFSLILESASTNQTSMYLCASSLVRATNEKLFFGSGTQLSVL.